A selection of T cell receptor beta chains follows, all from one sample in a study of blood T cell repertoires in COVID-19. Libraries were prepared by immunoSEQ multiplex PCR; TCRdb keeps only in-frame clonotypes and omits some of them. This table holds about 89,000 clones, 75% to 90% found once. Input material: peripheral blood. The receptors stem from an elderly man with active or convalescent COVID-19. Each CDR3 is given with its conserved first and last residue. The order of the fields is V gene, CDR3 protein.

>TRBV27
CASSFRGSPGTKRRNEQFF
>TRBV6-2/TRBV6-3
CASSQGAEGEQFF
>TRBV7-3
CATSNASGPYNEQFF
>TRBV5-4
CASSLRTGGSSGANVLTF
>TRBV4-1
CASSPRTGGDTEAFF
>TRBV27
CASSRSQGAHGYTF
>TRBV18
CASSPQRGTGGYEQYF
>TRBV20-1
CSASLLAGGETQYF
>TRBV4-1
CASSPVGREQFF
>TRBV4-2
CASSQGLAGWGNEQFF
>TRBV7-6
CASRNGLAGVTGELFF
>TRBV29-1
CSVRTSGKGEQYF
>TRBV5-6
CASSPLLRVETQYF
>TRBV11-2
CASTRDRGSNGYTF
>TRBV5-1
CASSFRDSTEAFF
>TRBV19
CASSMGGRPTDTQYF
>TRBV21-1
CASSKPCWGQGVSNQPQHF
>TRBV7-2
CASSLDRELFF
>TRBV6-2/TRBV6-3
CASSPPRDSQPQHF
>TRBV9
CASSVATRQPTGELFF
>TRBV27
CASSFLPTPNSPLHF
>TRBV28
CASSLTGYGNTIYF
>TRBV3-1/TRBV3-2
CASSGHRGRTYEQYF
>TRBV19
CASSRTGGTYGYTF
>TRBV30
CAWSVLTSGINEQFF
>TRBV27
CASSLSGGLGYGYTF
>TRBV5-4
CASSLGGLAGNEQYF
>TRBV4-2
CASSQEGRTGGGYTF
>TRBV19
CATQTGTGYGPLHF
>TRBV9
CASSVGSGSHNEQFF
>TRBV28
CASNKRPYEQYF
>TRBV7-8
CASSFTGLFSGNTIYF
>TRBV6-5
CASRAGSDYGYTF
>TRBV5-1
CASSLMTRGNTGELFF
>TRBV5-1
CASSPTTGVPEQYF
>TRBV29-1
CSVPSWAPSYNEQFF
>TRBV7-9
CASSDNRGRYEQYF
>TRBV3-1/TRBV3-2
CASSYSGMAKNIQYF
>TRBV29-1
CSVPRTSGRSGELFF
>TRBV28
CASSLAPGAGANVLTF
>TRBV7-2
CASSQTVLAGVEQFF
>TRBV5-6
CASSLRFYGYTF
>TRBV7-2
CASAIVTGAYEQYF
>TRBV7-2
CASSAAQAYEQYF
>TRBV27
CASSLRQSGSPLHF
>TRBV4-2
CASSQLTGVKEQYF